The rows below give T cell receptor beta chains drawn from one sample of a study of cytomegalovirus exposure and HLA in healthy donors. Sequencing used immunoSEQ multiplex PCR; TCRdb keeps in-frame clones, though not all of them. The table includes under 200,000 clones, under 95% detected once. What was sequenced was PBMCs. These receptors were taken from a woman aged 18-29 years in good health and CMV-seropositive. The conserved cysteine and the conserved F or W are not part of the CDR3 here. Expanded clones get a size class; other rows say once, few or many, or leave the size out.

12,NA,TRBJ1-1,TRBV5-5,ASSLAAGGTEAF
13,NA,TRBJ2-7,TRBV14,ASSSGQGLPYEQY
11,NA,TRBJ1-1,TRBV6-6,ASSSGYTTEAF
15,NA,TRBJ2-2,TRBV4-3,ASSLGPGTSPTGELF
16,NA,TRBJ2-7,TRBV5-6,ASSFPTGQGFNSYEQY
11,NA,TRBJ2-6,TRBV4-3,ASSYGGANVLT
15,NA,TRBJ2-7,TRBV7-2,ASSLGTSGRISYEQY
13,NA,TRBJ2-3,TRBV19,ASSIGSGRSDTQY
13,NA,TRBJ2-3,TRBV28,ASSLGADSTDTQY
16,NA,TRBJ1-1,TRBV7-9,ASSTPYRDRGRHTEAF
13,NA,TRBJ2-1,TRBV1,TSSESGASYNEQF
11,NA,TRBJ2-7,TRBV27,ASSLSIVSEQY
12,NA,TRBJ1-5,TRBV28,ASSSPVRNQPQH
15,NA,TRBJ1-2,TRBV18,ASSPLQGATGDLGYT
14,NA,TRBJ2-2,TRBV5-1,ASSLAGTSDTGELF
13,once,TRBJ1-3,TRBV6-6,ASSYSGGDGNTIY
13,NA,TRBJ2-1,TRBV7-9,ASSLGTSGYNEQF
14,NA,TRBJ2-6,TRBV5-6,ASRSLGGTGANVLT
13,NA,TRBJ2-7,TRBV10-3,AISEGAGQTYEQY
12,NA,TRBJ2-1,TRBV5-8,ASSLVERGGEQF
13,NA,TRBJ2-2,TRBV5-6,ASSWTGPNTGELF
13,NA,TRBJ2-7,TRBV11-1,ASSLGTGSSYEQY
11,NA,TRBJ1-1,TRBV30,AWSAGPNTEAF
12,NA,TRBJ1-2,TRBV4-3,ASSRTRENYGYT
13,NA,TRBJ2-3,TRBV4-1,ASRGSGLFTDTQY
13,NA,TRBJ1-1,TRBV28,ASSLSRTGGTEAF
12,NA,TRBJ2-3,TRBV29-1,SAGRTGGTDTQY